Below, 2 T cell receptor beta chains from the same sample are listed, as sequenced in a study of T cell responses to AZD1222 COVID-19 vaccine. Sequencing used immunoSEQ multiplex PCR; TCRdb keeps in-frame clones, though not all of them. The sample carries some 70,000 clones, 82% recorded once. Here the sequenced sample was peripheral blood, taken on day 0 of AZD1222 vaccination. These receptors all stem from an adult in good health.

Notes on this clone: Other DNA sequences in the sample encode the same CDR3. In DNA, the CDR3 is TGTGCCAGCAGTTTGGGGACTGAAGCTTTCTTT. This translates into CASSLGTEAFF. V is TRBV12-3 or TRBV12-4 and J is TRBJ1-1; D uncertain. V lost 3 bases to trimming and J lost 5 bases, with 4 bases between them. This CDR3 spans 11 amino acids.

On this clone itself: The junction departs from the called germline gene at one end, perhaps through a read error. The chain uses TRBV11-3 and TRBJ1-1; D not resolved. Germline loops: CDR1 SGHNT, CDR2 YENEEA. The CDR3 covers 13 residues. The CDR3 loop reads CASTLAKNTEAFF. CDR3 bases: TGTGCCAGCACCTTAGCCAAGAACACTGAAGCTTTCTTT.